The next 29 T cell receptor beta chains were all read from a single sample in a study of metastatic and nonmetastatic thyroid tumors. Until they underwent thyroid surgery, no patient had received any treatment. TCRdb re-called the PCR reads with MiXCR. The top ten clones hold about a tenth of a sample with more than 40,000 clones, 28% of them seen once. Sequences were obtained from blood. The origin of the receptors is a male donor with papillary thyroid cancer or a benign thyroid nodule (not recorded which). Some clones in this sample may be carry-over from other donors' samples.

The chain employs TRBV6-2 or TRBV6-3 and TRBJ1-5, with D uncertain. V lost 9 bases to trimming and J lost 1 base, with 13 bases between them. The germline CDR1 and CDR2 sequences are MNHEY and SVGEGT. The CDR3 totals 14 residues. DNA of the CDR3: TGTGCCAGTAGTCGTGTGCCCAGCAATCAGCCCCAGCATTTT. Amino acids: CASSRVPSNQPQHF.

The rearrangement uses TRBV5-4 and TRBJ2-1, with D possibly being TRBD1 (6 bases). Between the trimmed V and J ends, which lost 3 bases and 5 bases, there was a span of 12 bases. Germline V gene sequence: CDR1 SGHNT, CDR2 YYREEE (reference sequence). There are 14 residues in the CDR3. The CDR3 DNA is TGTGCCAGCAGCTCCATTCGACAGGACAATGAGCAGTTCTTC. This translates into CASSSIRQDNEQFF.

With respect to this clone: A read error may account for a junction end that differs from germline. The chain is built from TRBV9 and TRBJ1-5; no clear D. CDR1 is SGDLS and CDR2 is YYNGEE in the germline V gene. The CDR3 consists of 12 residues. CDR3 protein: CASGSDYEPQHF. The CDR3 DNA sequence: TGTGCCAGCGGATCCGATTATGAGCCCCAACATTTT. The full variable domain, completed using reference TRBV9 and TRBJ1-5, is DSGVTQTPKHLITATGQRVTLRCSPRSGDLSVYWYQQSLDQGLQFLIQYYNGEERAKGNILERFSAQQFPDLHSELNLSSLELGDSALYFCASGSDYEPQHFGDGTRLSIL.

This clone appeared a few times. This chain links TRBV19 with TRBJ2-5; the D is unclear. The J call may be wrong; the DNA end is better matched by TRBJ2-1. Germline V gene lookup returns CDR1 LNHDA and CDR2 SQIVND (reference sequence). The CDR3 runs 13 residues. In DNA form, the CDR3 reads TGTGCCAGTAGTATAGGGCCAAACAATGAGCAGTTCTTC. Translating gives CASSIGPNNEQFF.

This clone has just a few counts. An end of the junction does not agree with germline; a read error may underlie this. The gene calls are TRBV6-1 and TRBJ2-2; D is unclear. CDR1 and CDR2 from the germline V gene are MNHNS and SASEGT. The CDR3 consists of 14 residues. The DNA for the CDR3 is TGTGCCACTCAAGGGTTAGACAACACCTGGGAGCTGTTTTTT. This gives the protein CATQGLDNTWELFF.

This clone was detected only once. The rearrangement uses TRBV5-1 and TRBJ2-1; 7 bases are shared with TRBD2. The CDR3 loop spans 16 amino acids. Germline loops: CDR1 SGHRS, CDR2 YFSETQ. J lost 7 bases, V lost 1 base, and 11 bases had no gene match. The CDR3 loop is CASSLYAGEINNEQFF. CDR3 nucleotides: TGCGCCAGCAGCTTGTATGCGGGAGAGATTAATAATGAGCAGTTCTTC.

V gene TRBV5-1 combines with J gene TRBJ2-7, with 9 bases lining up with TRBD2. Trimming removed 4 bases from V and 4 bases from J; junction bases left unmatched: 9. Germline V CDR1 and CDR2: SGHRS, YFSETQ. CDR3 length equals 15 residues. The CDR3 DNA follows: TGCGCCAGCAGCCTCGGAGTAGCGGGAGAATACGAGCAGTACTTC. This sequence encodes CASSLGVAGEYEQYF. The full variable domain, its missing parts supplied by reference TRBV5-1 and TRBJ2-7, is KAGVTQTPRYLIKTRGQQVTLSCSPISGHRSVSWYQQTPGQGLQFLFEYFSETQRNKGNFPGRFSGRQFSNSRSEMNVSTLELGDSALYLCASSLGVAGEYEQYFGPGTRLTVT.

This clone was counted at least ten times. Other DNA sequences in this sample translate to the same CDR3. The chain combines TRBV29-1 with TRBJ2-1, with 11 bases matching TRBD1. The CDR3 is 13 residues long. The V gene's germline CDR1 is SQVTM and CDR2 ANQGSEA. Trimming cost V 8 bases and J 3 bases; bases outside gene matches: 3. Here the CDR3 reads CSTGTGGYNEQFF. In DNA, the CDR3 is TGCAGCACCGGGACAGGGGGCTACAATGAGCAGTTCTTC.

There are a few counts of this clone. The chain uses TRBV19 and TRBJ2-7, with 8 bases fitting TRBD1. Trimming took 5 bases from V and 0 from J; bases not matched to a gene: 3. The CDR3 covers 14 residues. Germline-derived CDR1 and CDR2 are LNHDA and SQIVND (reference sequence). The CDR3 spells CASSPTGGSYEQYF. DNA of the CDR3: TGTGCCAGTAGTCCTACAGGGGGCTCCTACGAGCAGTACTTC. The whole variable domain, filled in from reference TRBV19 and TRBJ2-7, reads DGGITQSPKYLFRKEGQNVTLSCEQNLNHDAMYWYRQDPGQGLRLIYYSQIVNDFQKGDIAEGYSVSREKKESFPLTVTSAQKNPTAFYLCASSPTGGSYEQYFGPGTRLTVT.

On this clone itself: A read error may explain this, as a much larger clone is one base away. The CDR3 is CASSPQVNGAETQYF. The CDR3 DNA follows: TGTGCCAGCAGCCCGCAGGTTAATGGGGCAGAGACCCAGTACTTC. The chain couples TRBV5-5 to TRBJ2-5, with D possibly matching TRBD1 (5 bases). CDR3 length equals 15 residues. CDR1 and CDR2 (germline): SGHKS, YYEKEE (reference sequence). Trimming removed 4 bases at V and 4 bases at J, with 17 bases between.

The V and J genes are TRBV5-1 and TRBJ2-6, with D possibly matching TRBD1 (5 bases). The CDR3 extends over 16 amino acids. CDR1 and CDR2 from the germline V gene are SGHRS and YFSETQ. Trimming pared 4 bases from V and 0 bases from J, leaving 11 bases between. The chain's CDR3 is CASSPYRNSGANVLTF. The CDR3 nucleotides read TGCGCCAGCAGCCCTTACAGGAACTCTGGGGCCAACGTCCTGACTTTC.

A note on this clone: This sequence may be a read error, since a much larger clone differs from it by one base. V is TRBV6-4 and J is TRBJ1-5; D remains ambiguous. The CDR3 has 17 residues. Germline values: CDR1 MRHNA, CDR2 SNTAGT. Trimming pared 7 bases from V and 2 bases from J, leaving 21 bases between. The CDR3 is CASNRRVLIWCNQPQHF. CDR3 coding DNA: TGTGCCAGCAACCGCAGAGTCCTCATTTGGTGCAATCAGCCCCAGCATTTT.

The J gene is TRBJ1-2, the V gene TRBV7-2; no clear D gene. Between the trimmed V and J ends, which lost 3 bases and 7 bases, there was a span of 12 bases. CDR3 size: 13 residues. Germline V lookup: CDR1 SGHTA, CDR2 FQGNSA. CDR3 region: CASSFIATGGYTF. DNA of the CDR3: TGTGCCAGCAGCTTTATTGCTACCGGTGGCTACACCTTC. Drawing the rest from reference TRBV7-2 and TRBJ1-2, the complete variable domain is GAGVSQSPSNKVTEKGKDVELRCDPISGHTALYWYRQSLGQGLEFLIYFQGNSAPDKSGLPSDRFSAERTGGSVSTLTIQRTQQEDSAVYLCASSFIATGGYTFGSGTRLTVV.

This clone was seen many times. The V and J genes are TRBV28 and TRBJ2-2, with D hard to call. V was cut by 3 bases and J by 5 bases, with 13 bases left in between. Germline V gene data show CDR1 as MDHEN and CDR2 as SYDVKM. The CDR3 consists of 15 residues. Here the CDR3 reads CASSLGRSRTGELFF. In nucleotides, the CDR3 is TGTGCCAGCAGTTTGGGCAGGAGTAGAACCGGGGAGCTGTTTTTT.

The chain has TRBV7-3 and TRBJ2-7; D gene uncertain. The germline V gene has CDR1 SGHTA and CDR2 FQGTGA. The length of the CDR3 is 14 residues. V lost 5 bases and J 2 bases, leaving 13 bases between the germline ends. CDR3 amino acids: CASSLRRATYEQYF. The CDR3 nucleotides read TGTGCCAGCAGCCTCCGCCGGGCGACCTACGAGCAGTACTTC. The entire variable domain, with the rest obtained from reference TRBV7-3 and TRBJ2-7, is as follows: GAGVSQTPSNKVTEKGKYVELRCDPISGHTALYWYRQSLGQGPEFLIYFQGTGAADDSGLPNDRFFAVRPEGSVSTLKIQRTERGDSAVYLCASSLRRATYEQYFGPGTRLTVT.

This clone was seen only once. The gene calls are TRBV11-3 and TRBJ2-7, with D perhaps matching TRBD2 (6 bases). Between the trimmed V and J ends, which lost 5 bases and 2 bases, there was a span of 10 bases. From germline, CDR1 is SGHNT and CDR2 YENEEA. This CDR3 contains 13 residues. The CDR3 sequence is CASSLGLAYEQYF. CDR3 sequence (DNA): TGTGCCAGCAGCCTGGGACTTGCCTACGAGCAGTACTTC.

This clone was counted ten times or more. This chain connects TRBV20-1 to TRBJ1-1; D gene unclear. From germline, CDR1 is DFQATT and CDR2 SNEGSKA (reference sequence). This CDR3 has 12 residues. Trimming cost V 6 bases and J 1 base, with 9 bases left between them. CDR3 loop: CSAPGPNTEAFF. DNA for the CDR3: TGCAGTGCCCCGGGTCCGAACACTGAAGCTTTCTTT.

This clone was observed many times. This chain joins TRBV18 and TRBJ2-5; 9 bases agree with TRBD1. Germline V gives CDR1 KGHSH, CDR2 LQKENI. With 3 bases clipped from V and 2 bases from J, the junction kept 1 base outside the gene matches. The CDR3 has 14 amino acids. CDR3 amino acids: CASSPGTGQETQYF. CDR3 DNA: TGTGCCAGCTCACCGGGGACAGGGCAAGAGACCCAGTACTTC.

This clone was counted a few times. Just one base apart from a much larger clone, this may be a read error. Since the CDR3 does not end with the conserved phenylalanine or tryptophan, this likely comes from a read error. The rearrangement links TRBV2 to TRBJ1-2; 7 positions match TRBD1. V shed 6 bases and J 4 bases; nucleotides not matched to a gene: 8. Germline-derived CDR1 and CDR2 are SNHLY and FYNNEI. This CDR3 has 14 amino acids. Here the CDR3 reads CASRIGQDIYGYTS. The CDR3 region has the DNA TGTGCCAGCAGAATAGGACAGGACATCTATGGCTACACCTCC.

This clone was observed many times. The chain recombines TRBV7-6 with TRBJ1-2; no clear D gene. CDR3 length equals 14 residues. Trimming took 2 bases from V and 4 from J, leaving 11 bases between them. Per the germline V gene, CDR1 is SGHVS and CDR2 is FNYEAQ. The CDR3 DNA sequence: TGTGCCAGCAGCTTAATCCCACAGACCTATGGCTACACCTTC. Amino acid sequence: CASSLIPQTYGYTF.

J is TRBJ2-5 and V is TRBV20-1; no clear D gene. Germline V gene sequence: CDR1 DFQATT, CDR2 SNEGSKA (reference sequence). The V and J ends lost 2 bases and 7 bases respectively, with 20 bases between them. The CDR3 runs to 15 residues. The CDR3, as DNA: TGCAGTGCTAGACCCCCCGGTACACCGGTGTGGACCCAGTACTTC. As protein: CSARPPGTPVWTQYF.

This clone was counted many times. At the DNA level, this CDR3 is encoded by other sequences in the same sample as well. The gene calls are TRBV6-5 and TRBJ1-3; TRBD1 aligns across 7 bases. Germline V gene lookup returns CDR1 MNHEY and CDR2 SVGAGI. The CDR3 totals 15 residues. Germline trimming cut 9 bases from V and 2 bases from J; bases unmatched to any gene: 10. In nucleotides, the CDR3 is TGTGCCAGTAGCTTAACAGGGGTAACTGGAAACACCATATATTTT. Protein: CASSLTGVTGNTIYF.

The chain recombines TRBV5-1 with TRBJ2-3, with a tentative D call TRBD2 (6 bases). The CDR3 sequence is 18 residues long. CDR1 and CDR2 from the germline V gene are SGHRS and YFSETQ. The ends were cut back, 4 bases at V and 6 bases at J, with 27 bases in the middle. The CDR3 loop is CASSPGGFGGSRFDTQYF. CDR3 coding DNA: TGCGCCAGCAGCCCCGGAGGGTTTGGCGGTAGTAGGTTTGATACGCAGTATTTT.

The chain carries TRBV19 and TRBJ2-2, with D perhaps TRBD1 (6 bases). The CDR3 has 14 amino acids. Germline loops: CDR1 LNHDA, CDR2 SQIVND (reference sequence). With 8 bases removed from V and 4 bases from J, the gap between germline ends came to 14 bases. In DNA form, the CDR3 reads TGTGCCAGTGGCGCCGGGACACTCACCGGGGAGCTGTTTTTT. This sequence encodes CASGAGTLTGELFF.

As concerns this clone: A much larger clone is a single base away; this may be a read error. In DNA, the CDR3 is TGTGCCGGCTCCCCAATGGGGGGGCAAGAGACCCAGTACTTC. Translating gives CAGSPMGGQETQYF. The gene calls are TRBV18 and TRBJ2-5, with 7 bases that match TRBD2. CDR1 KGHSH and CDR2 LQKENI come from the germline V gene. CDR3 size: 14 residues.

This rearrangement joins TRBV24-1 to TRBJ2-7; D may be TRBD2 (6 bases). The CDR3 sequence is 15 residues long. The germline V and J ends were trimmed by 8 bases and 1 base, with 17 bases remaining between them. Germline V gene data show CDR1 as KGHDR and CDR2 as SFDVKD. The DNA for the CDR3 is TGTGCCACCACAGATAGCGGTAGCCGATCCTACGAGCAGTACTTC. This codes for CATTDSGSRSYEQYF.

This clone was seen many times. J is TRBJ1-5 and V is TRBV6-1, with D possibly being TRBD1 (6 bases). Germline V gene lookup returns CDR1 MNHNS and CDR2 SASEGT. Trimming stripped 1 base from V and 8 bases from J, with 15 bases between. The CDR3 contains 15 residues. This CDR3 reads CASSEDGGAIKPQHF. The CDR3 nucleotides are TGTGCCAGCAGTGAAGATGGGGGCGCGATAAAGCCCCAGCATTTT.

The chain is built from TRBV9 and TRBJ1-1; D remains unclear. V was cut by 3 bases and J by 4 bases, with 13 bases left in between. The CDR3 is made up of 14 amino acids. Germline V gene data show CDR1 as SGDLS and CDR2 as YYNGEE. CDR3 protein: CASSAIPWLTEAFF. Written as DNA, the CDR3 is TGTGCCAGCAGCGCAATACCGTGGCTCACTGAAGCTTTCTTT. Supplemented by reference TRBV9 and TRBJ1-1, the full variable domain reads DSGVTQTPKHLITATGQRVTLRCSPRSGDLSVYWYQQSLDQGLQFLIQYYNGEERAKGNILERFSAQQFPDLHSELNLSSLELGDSALYFCASSAIPWLTEAFFGQGTRLTVV.

The V and J genes are TRBV18 and TRBJ2-3; TRBD1 matches 8 bases. Germline CDR1 and CDR2: KGHSH and LQKENI. The trim removed 4 bases at V and 3 bases at J, leaving 6 bases unmatched. The CDR3 consists of 15 residues. CDR3 sequence: CASSHNYRGTDTQYF. CDR3 nucleotide sequence: TGTGCCAGCTCACATAACTACAGGGGGACAGATACGCAGTATTTT.